One sample yielded the 17 T cell receptor beta chains listed below, sequenced in a study of T cell repertoires in cytomegalovirus infection. MiXCR was run by TCRdb on the reads, yielding one entry per CDR3 protein. The sample has about 220,000 distinct CDR3 sequences, about 38% seen once. No cognate antigen is known for these TCRs. The starting material was CD8+ T cells from cultured PBMCs, obtained from culture after CMV antigen stimulation. The receptors come from a human donor in good health (CMV status not recorded). Some clones in this sample may be carry-over from other donors' samples.

For the CDR3, the DNA is TGTGCCAGCAACCTAGCGGGGGGTTCGCTGAACGAGCAGTACTTC. This sequence encodes CASNLAGGSLNEQYF. The chain links TRBV6-5 to TRBJ2-7; 11 bases map to TRBD2. The V gene end was trimmed by 7 bases and the J gene end by 5 bases; junction bases not matched to a gene: 10. The germline CDR1 and CDR2 sequences are MNHEY and SVGAGI. There are 15 residues in the CDR3.

The chain links TRBV6-2 or TRBV6-3 to TRBJ2-3; D is perhaps TRBD2 (7 bases). Germline CDR1 is MNHEY and CDR2 is SVGEGT. The length of the CDR3 is 16 residues. V dropped 7 bases and J dropped 2 bases, with 19 bases sitting between them. CDR3 DNA: TGTGCCAGCATCCAAGGCGGGGGCGCCCCCACAGATACGCAGTATTTT. It codes for CASIQGGGAPTDTQYF.

This clonotype was counted ten times or more. This chain uses TRBV29-1 with TRBJ2-1; a possible D gene is TRBD2 (6 bases). The ends were cut back, 5 bases at V and 10 bases at J, with 18 bases in the middle. The CDR3 is 13 residues long. CDR1 is SQVTM, CDR2 ANQGSEA, per germline. The DNA for the CDR3 is TGCAGCGTTCTTCCGGGACTGCAGTCCGAGCAGTTCTTC. It specifies CSVLPGLQSEQFF.

The gene calls are TRBV4-1 and TRBJ2-7; 12 bases match TRBD2. In germline, CDR1 is MGHRA, CDR2 YSYEKL. The CDR3 extends over 16 amino acids. Trimming cost V 1 base and J 6 bases; bases outside gene matches: 7. The CDR3 protein is CASSQAWTSGIAEQYF. The CDR3 region has the DNA TGCGCCAGCAGCCAAGCCTGGACTAGCGGGATAGCCGAGCAGTACTTC.

The V and J genes are TRBV27 and TRBJ1-2; a weak D match, TRBD1 (5 bases). Trimming removed 6 bases at V and 7 bases at J, with 15 bases between. Germline loops: CDR1 MNHEY, CDR2 SMNVEV (reference sequence). CDR3 size: 13 residues. The CDR3 DNA reads TGTGCCAGCAGCCCCGGGGCGTTGGTTGGCTACACCTTC. Its protein product is CASSPGALVGYTF.

The chain employs TRBV12-3 or TRBV12-4 and TRBJ1-1; D call uncertain. Trimming removed 3 bases from V and 0 bases from J, with 8 bases in between. This CDR3 comprises 14 residues. The CDR3 coding sequence is TGTGCCAGCAGTTTCCGAGTGGTGAACACTGAAGCTTTCTTT. It codes for CASSFRVVNTEAFF.

The V call is TRBV24-1, the J call TRBJ2-2, with TRBD1 as a possible D gene (6 bases). V was pared by 0 bases and J by 3 bases, with 16 bases between. This CDR3 region has 18 residues. Germline CDR1 and CDR2: KGHDR and SFDVKD. CDR3 DNA sequence: TGTGCCACCAGTGATTTGGGCCACAGGGAAACGGACACCGGGGAGCTGTTTTTT. Amino acids: CATSDLGHRETDTGELFF.

This clonotype was counted a few times. The germline gene is not matched at one end of the junction; a read error may be the cause. The chain employs TRBV12-3 or TRBV12-4 and TRBJ2-1; 8 nucleotides match TRBD2. The CDR3 consists of 16 residues. The CDR3 region is CASSLAPYGRANDQFF. In DNA, the CDR3 is TGTGCAAGCAGTTTAGCCCCTTACGGGAGGGCCAATGATCAGTTCTTC.

The genes are TRBV27 and TRBJ1-1; the match to TRBD1 covers 9 bases. J lost 3 bases, V lost 8 bases, and 1 base had no gene match. CDR1 and CDR2 from the germline V gene are MNHEY and SMNVEV (reference sequence). The CDR3 covers 12 residues. This CDR3 reads CASGTGYTEAFF. CDR3 bases: TGTGCCAGCGGGACAGGGTACACTGAAGCTTTCTTT.

This chain links TRBV27 with TRBJ2-7; the match to TRBD2 covers 8 bases. The germline CDR1 and CDR2 sequences are MNHEY and SMNVEV (reference sequence). With V trimmed by 5 bases and J by 2 bases, 11 bases remained unmatched. This CDR3 comprises 16 residues. DNA of the CDR3: TGTGCCAGCAGTCCCTCGGGAGGGCAGGGAGCCTACGAGCAGTACTTC. This gives the protein CASSPSGGQGAYEQYF.

The chain recombines TRBV28 with TRBJ1-3, with 9 nucleotides matching TRBD1. The germline V gene encodes CDR1 MDHEN and CDR2 SYDVKM. The CDR3 runs to 21 residues. V shed 5 bases, J shed 0 bases, and the junction held 20 bases outside the gene matches. CDR3 in amino acids: CASSTRRVGQGPLYSGNTIYF. DNA of the CDR3: TGTGCCAGCAGTACCCGGCGTGTGGGACAGGGACCCCTCTACTCTGGAAACACCATATATTTT.

The chain joins TRBV3-1 to TRBJ1-1; D unresolved. The length of the CDR3 is 14 residues. V was pared by 3 bases and J by 8 bases, with 16 bases between. Germline CDR1 reads LGHDT; CDR2 reads YNNKEL (reference sequence). The CDR3 reads CASSHGEGDGEAFF. DNA of the CDR3: TGTGCCAGCAGCCACGGGGAGGGCGACGGGGAAGCTTTCTTT. Drawing the rest from reference TRBV3-1 and TRBJ1-1, the complete variable domain is DTAVSQTPKYLVTQMGNDKSIKCEQNLGHDTMYWYKQDSKKFLKIMFSYNNKELIINETVPNRFSPKSPDKAHLNLHINSLELGDSAVYFCASSHGEGDGEAFFGQGTRLTVV.

About this clonotype: At one boundary the junction diverges from the germline segment, which might be a read error. The V gene is TRBV12-3 or TRBV12-4, the J gene TRBJ2-1; tentative D call: TRBD2 (6 bases). The CDR3 is 12 amino acids. The CDR3 sequence is CANSFRRAERFF. For the CDR3, the DNA is TGTGCCAACAGTTTTAGGAGGGCTGAACGGTTCTTC.

The table lists this clonotype with a few counts. The gene calls are TRBV12-5 and TRBJ1-5; 9 bases are a match to TRBD1. The junction had 8 bases not matched to a gene; V was cut back by 6 bases and J by 5 bases. The CDR3 extends over 15 amino acids. Germline-derived CDR1 and CDR2 are LGHNT and FRNRAP. In DNA, the CDR3 is TGTGCTAGTGGCTCCCATACAGGGGGCGATCAGCCCCAGCATTTT. This codes for CASGSHTGGDQPQHF.

The chain has TRBV19 and TRBJ1-1; no reliable D call. Germline V gene data show CDR1 as LNHDA and CDR2 as SQIVND (reference sequence). The CDR3 runs 13 residues. Trimming cost V 3 bases and J 1 base, with 6 bases left between them. CDR3 nucleotide sequence: TGTGCCAGTAGTATGGTACCGAACACTGAAGCTTTCTTT. Translated, it gives CASSMVPNTEAFF.

The table lists this clonotype with a few counts. V and J are TRBV4-1 and TRBJ1-2; perhaps TRBD1 as D (5 bases). This CDR3 spans 15 amino acids. Germline V CDR1 and CDR2: MGHRA, YSYEKL. With 0 bases removed from V and 8 bases from J, the gap between germline ends came to 16 bases. This chain's CDR3 is CASSQDWGGGEGYTF. CDR3 coding DNA: TGCGCCAGCAGCCAAGACTGGGGCGGAGGGGAAGGCTACACCTTC.

This clonotype has only a few counts. The J gene is TRBJ2-5, the V gene TRBV2; weak D call: TRBD1 (6 bases). Germline assignment: CDR1 SNHLY and CDR2 FYNNEI. Trimming removed 11 bases at V and 0 bases at J, with 10 bases between. This CDR3 comprises 12 residues. CDR3 DNA: TGTGCCGGACAGATGTACCAAGAGACCCAGTACTTC. Protein: CAGQMYQETQYF.